Below, one T cell receptor (beta chain) is given with its context. Antigen unknown. A second about 7 to 11 cycle PCR used barcoded and J-beta primers. TCRdb reprocessed the 5' RACE reads via MiXCR and lists one record per CDR3 protein. This table has more than 1,400,000 distinct CDR3 sequences, around two fifths appearing once. The V end was cut by 6 bases, the J end by 7 bases, with 16 bases between. The length of the CDR3 is 15 residues. The data stem from a study of blood T cells in healthy people across ages. General observations from the study: The long-lived group displayed more naive CD4+ cells, plus higher diversity, than the aged donors did. PBMCs that were unsorted prevented a conclusive naive versus antigen-experienced comparison. The study found TCR beta diversity correlated strongly with naive T cell percentage.

The TCR originated in a woman aged 18-30 years in good health. Sequenced input: blood. The chain joins TRBV12-3 or TRBV12-4 to TRBJ1-6; D possibly corresponds to TRBD1 (6 bases). CDR3 amino acids: CASREGDGHNSPLHF. The CDR3 DNA reads TGTGCCAGCAGAGAGGGGGACGGGCACAATTCACCCCTCCACTTT.